Listed here are 27 T cell receptor beta chains from one sample, sequenced in a study of cytomegalovirus exposure and HLA in healthy donors. Primers for the PCR totalled 60 Vbeta and 13 Jbeta. Using immunoSEQ multiplex PCR, the repertoire was profiled, and TCRdb retains in-frame clones only, with some absent. The table shows some 140,000 clones, with approximately 69% occurring only once. Sample: PBMCs. The receptors shown here come from a young man in good health and CMV-seronegative.

The V and J genes are TRBV4-2 and TRBJ2-5; 14 bases match TRBD2. In germline, CDR1 is LGHNA, CDR2 YNFKEQ. J was trimmed by 3 bases and V by 0 bases; bases with no gene match: 0. This CDR3 is built from 16 residues. The CDR3 bases are TGTGCCAGCAGCCAAGAGGGACTAGCGGGGGAAGAGACCCAGTACTTC. Translating gives CASSQEGLAGEETQYF.

The chain recombines TRBV29-1 with TRBJ1-1, with 7 nucleotides matching TRBD1. Unmatched junction bases numbered 8, after V lost 2 bases and J lost 5 bases. Germline CDR1 and CDR2: SQVTM and ANQGSEA. This CDR3 has 14 residues. The DNA for the CDR3 is TGCAGCGTTGAACAGGGGGTGTTACGGACTGAAGCTTTCTTT. This translates into CSVEQGVLRTEAFF.

This sequence joins TRBV6-5 and TRBJ2-2; tentative D call: TRBD2 (5 bases). Germline values: CDR1 MNHEY, CDR2 SVGAGI. V lost 2 bases, J lost 7 bases, and 8 bases lay in between. The CDR3 is 13 amino acids. The DNA for the CDR3 is TGTGCCAGCAGTTACGGGGAGCACGGGGAGCTGTTTTTT. Its protein product is CASSYGEHGELFF.

In its sample, this clone was seen once. V is TRBV6-5 and J is TRBJ1-1; the D gene is possibly TRBD1 (6 bases). Trimming shortened V by 6 bases and J by 0 bases, and 14 bases separated the two germline ends. The CDR3 covers 15 residues. CDR1 MNHEY and CDR2 SVGAGI come from the germline V gene. For the CDR3, the DNA is TGTGCCAGCAGACCCACGGACAGCCTGAACACTGAAGCTTTCTTT. It specifies CASRPTDSLNTEAFF.

The chain joins TRBV5-1 to TRBJ2-7; maybe TRBD1 (7 bases). The length of the CDR3 is 12 residues. CDR1 and CDR2 (germline): SGHRS, YFSETQ. Trimming shortened V by 7 bases and J by 5 bases, and 13 bases separated the two germline ends. The CDR3 spells CASGGTVDEQYF. The CDR3 region has the DNA TGCGCCAGCGGAGGGACAGTCGACGAGCAGTACTTC.

With respect to this clone: The junction does not match germline at one end; this may be a read error. The chain joins TRBV7-9 to TRBJ2-7; 7 nucleotides align to TRBD1. Germline CDR1 and CDR2: SEHNR and FQNEAQ (reference sequence). The CDR3 is 15 amino acids. The CDR3 loop is CSSSLHRDSAYEQYF. The CDR3 DNA is TGTTCCAGCAGCTTACACCGGGACAGCGCCTACGAGCAGTACTTC.

The sample holds a few counts of this clone. The chain is built from TRBV7-9 and TRBJ1-2; 8 bases align to TRBD1. Germline CDR1 and CDR2: SEHNR and FQNEAQ (reference sequence). The CDR3 loop spans 15 amino acids. After removal of 6 bases from V and 0 bases from J, the junction contained 6 bases not matched to a gene. Written as DNA, the CDR3 is TGTGCCAGCAGTTCACCGGGACAGGCTAACTATGGCTACACCTTC. Amino acid sequence: CASSSPGQANYGYTF.

The chain employs TRBV5-1 and TRBJ2-5; 7 nucleotides align to TRBD2. In germline, CDR1 is SGHRS, CDR2 YFSETQ. The V gene end was trimmed by 4 bases and the J gene end by 6 bases; junction bases not matched to a gene: 9. This CDR3 contains 14 residues. The CDR3 loop is CASSSIRGEKTQYF. CDR3 DNA sequence: TGCGCCAGCAGCAGTATACGGGGGGAAAAGACCCAGTACTTC.

CDR3 nucleotide sequence: TGTGCCAGCAGCCTAAACGGGGGGGGCTTAGCCAAAAACATTCAGTACTTC. This translates into CASSLNGGGLAKNIQYF. The gene calls are TRBV7-9 and TRBJ2-4; 8 bases fit TRBD2. This CDR3 spans 17 amino acids. The V gene's germline CDR1 is SEHNR and CDR2 FQNEAQ (reference sequence). The V gene end was trimmed by 5 bases and the J gene end by 0 bases; junction bases not matched to a gene: 9.

The chain recombines TRBV15 with TRBJ2-3; 11 positions agree with TRBD2. V lost 0 bases to trimming and J lost 2 bases; unmatched junction nucleotides: 7. Germline CDR1 LNHNV, CDR2 YYDKDF (reference sequence). This CDR3 has 18 amino acids. This CDR3 is CATSRDPASGGYTDTQYF. The CDR3 DNA sequence: TGTGCCACCAGCAGAGACCCGGCTAGCGGGGGGTACACAGATACGCAGTATTTT.

The CDR3 is CASSALTGGDGETQYF. The CDR3 DNA is TGTGCCAGCAGCGCGCTGACAGGGGGCGACGGAGAGACCCAGTACTTC. J is TRBJ2-5 and V is TRBV9; 10 positions match TRBD1. CDR1 is SGDLS, CDR2 YYNGEE, per germline. V lost 3 bases to trimming and J lost 4 bases; unmatched junction nucleotides: 9. The CDR3 has 16 amino acids.

The chain combines TRBV2 with TRBJ2-5, with 15 bases lining up with TRBD2. The length of the CDR3 is 16 residues. Germline CDR1 SNHLY, CDR2 FYNNEI. V shed 6 bases and J 5 bases; nucleotides not matched to a gene: 7. Written as DNA, the CDR3 is TGTGCCAGCAGCCCGGGACTAGCGGGGGGCCAGGAGACCCAGTACTTC. Protein product: CASSPGLAGGQETQYF. The full variable domain, its missing parts supplied by reference TRBV2 and TRBJ2-5, is EPEVTQTPSHQVTQMGQEVILRCVPISNHLYFYWYRQILGQKVEFLVSFYNNEISEKSEIFDDQFSVERPDGSNFTLKIRSTKLEDSAMYFCASSPGLAGGQETQYFGPGTRLLVL.

The chain employs TRBV7-9 and TRBJ1-1; 9 positions match TRBD1. The length of the CDR3 is 12 residues. The V segment lost 6 bases and the J segment 8 bases; nucleotides outside the gene matches: 4. Germline loops: CDR1 SEHNR, CDR2 FQNEAQ (reference sequence). Here the CDR3 DNA reads TGTGCCAGCAGTCTACAGGGGGCAGAAGCTTTCTTT. Translated, it gives CASSLQGAEAFF. The full variable domain, in which reference TRBV7-9 and TRBJ1-1 provide the parts outside the CDR3, is DTGVSQNPRHKITKRGQNVTFRCDPISEHNRLYWYRQTLGQGPEFLTYFQNEAQLEKSRLLSDRFSAERPKGSFSTLEIQRTEQGDSAMYLCASSLQGAEAFFGQGTRLTVV.

This rearrangement joins TRBV7-2 to TRBJ1-5; D remains ambiguous. V lost 5 bases and J lost 1, with 12 bases in between. Germline V gene lookup returns CDR1 SGHTA and CDR2 FQGNSA. This CDR3 is 15 amino acids long. The CDR3 bases are TGTGCCAGCAGCCCCGGGGTACCGAGCAATCAGCCCCAGCATTTT. Translation gives CASSPGVPSNQPQHF.

The sample holds a few counts of this clone. The V gene is TRBV5-1, the J gene TRBJ1-4; D call uncertain. From germline, CDR1 is SGHRS and CDR2 YFSETQ. Trimming removed 4 bases at V and 0 bases at J, with 7 bases between. The CDR3 runs to 14 residues. For the CDR3, the DNA is TGCGCCAGCAGCCCAACTTCAACTAATGAAAAACTGTTTTTT. Protein sequence: CASSPTSTNEKLFF.

This clone was recorded only once. The chain employs TRBV2 and TRBJ2-1; D possibly corresponds to TRBD2 (6 bases). The CDR3 consists of 16 residues. Trimming took 2 bases from V and 14 from J, leaving 25 bases between them. Germline CDR1 is SNHLY and CDR2 is FYNNEI. CDR3 amino acids: CASSELGGAADGREFF. The CDR3, as DNA: TGTGCCAGCAGTGAACTGGGCGGGGCCGCCGATGGTCGTGAGTTCTTC.

Points on this clone: At one of its ends the junction is not consistent with the germline gene, which may arise from a read error. The rearrangement links TRBV30 to TRBJ1-2; 7 bases are a match to TRBD1. The CDR3 has 17 residues. Germline V CDR1 and CDR2: GTSNPN, SVGIG (reference sequence). The CDR3 spells CAWKATDREKGLYGYPF. CDR3 DNA: TGTGCCTGGAAGGCTACCGACAGGGAGAAGGGGCTCTATGGCTACCCCTTC.

The V gene is TRBV2, the J gene TRBJ1-5; possibly TRBD1 for D (6 bases). Per the germline V gene, CDR1 is SNHLY and CDR2 is FYNNEI. Trimming took 0 bases from V and 6 from J, leaving 9 bases between them. The CDR3 contains 14 residues. The CDR3 DNA sequence: TGTGCCAGCAGTGAAGCGCAGGGGCTTCAGCCCCAGCATTTT. The encoded protein is CASSEAQGLQPQHF.

This clone has just one count. The V call is TRBV11-2, the J call TRBJ2-7; D might be TRBD1 (6 bases). CDR3 size: 17 residues. From germline, CDR1 is SGHAT and CDR2 FQNNGV. Trimming left V 5 bases short and J 4 bases short, with 24 bases between. The CDR3 DNA sequence: TGTGCCAGCAGCCACCAGACCGGGACAAGCATTTCATACGAGCAGTACTTC. Amino acids: CASSHQTGTSISYEQYF.

V and J are TRBV5-1 and TRBJ2-3; 7 bases match TRBD2. CDR3 length: 16 amino acids. Germline V gives CDR1 SGHRS, CDR2 YFSETQ. V gave up 1 base and J gave up 4 bases; unmatched junction bases: 9. CDR3 bases: TGCGCCAGCAGCTTGAACGTCGGACTAGTGCCAGATACGCAGTATTTT. Amino acids: CASSLNVGLVPDTQYF.

This clone was detected ten times or more. The gene calls are TRBV5-6 and TRBJ2-1; D is possibly TRBD2 (6 bases). V was shortened by 1 base and J by 7 bases, with 9 bases between the two germline ends. Looked up from germline, CDR1 is SGHDT and CDR2 is YYEEEE. The CDR3 loop spans 13 amino acids. CDR3 region: CASSLRGGNEQFF. In nucleotides, the CDR3 is TGTGCCAGCAGCTTGCGGGGAGGTAATGAGCAGTTCTTC.

V usage is TRBV19 and J usage is TRBJ1-1, with 10 bases identical to TRBD1. This CDR3 has 15 residues. The germline V gene has CDR1 LNHDA and CDR2 SQIVND (reference sequence). Germline trimming cut 1 base from V and 3 bases from J; bases unmatched to any gene: 2. DNA of the CDR3: TGTGCCAGTAGTATAGTTGGGACAGGGGACACTGAAGCTTTCTTT. Residues: CASSIVGTGDTEAFF.

The chain joins TRBV6-1 to TRBJ2-3, with 8 positions matching TRBD2. CDR3 length equals 16 residues. Germline V lookup: CDR1 MNHNS, CDR2 SASEGT. Trimming took 8 bases from V and 3 from J; bases not matched to a gene: 13. The CDR3 sequence is CASRGSAGELTDTQYF. CDR3 sequence (DNA): TGTGCCAGCCGTGGATCAGCGGGGGAGTTGACAGATACGCAGTATTTT.

Turning to this clone: The junction shows a germline mismatch at one end, possibly a read error. The chain has TRBV27 and TRBJ1-6; 7 bases are a match to TRBD1. The CDR3 is 13 amino acids. Germline lookup yields CDR1 MNHEY and CDR2 SMNVEV (reference sequence). DNA of the CDR3: TGTGCCAGCCGAACGACAGGGTTCTCACCCCTCAACTTT. Amino acid sequence: CASRTTGFSPLNF.

This clone appeared a few times. The V gene is TRBV27, the J gene TRBJ1-1; tentative D call: TRBD1 (5 bases). Trimming removed 3 bases at V and 3 bases at J, with 8 bases between. This CDR3 is 13 amino acids long. Germline loops: CDR1 MNHEY, CDR2 SMNVEV (reference sequence). The CDR3: CASSLGLHTEAFF. The CDR3, as DNA: TGTGCCAGCAGTTTGGGGCTCCACACTGAAGCTTTCTTT.

The gene calls are TRBV19 and TRBJ2-2, with 11 bases that match TRBD2. J gave up 2 bases and V 4 bases, and 3 bases lay outside the gene matches. The CDR3 sequence is 16 residues long. CDR1 is LNHDA, CDR2 SQIVND, per germline (reference sequence). The chain's CDR3 is CASSRLAGGNTGELFF. The CDR3 DNA reads as TGTGCCAGTAGTAGGCTAGCGGGGGGTAACACCGGGGAGCTGTTTTTT.

The CDR3 spells CASSEAQGVLTDTQYF. The CDR3 coding sequence is TGTGCCAGCAGTGAAGCGCAGGGGGTGCTCACAGATACGCAGTATTTT. The chain uses TRBV2 and TRBJ2-3; TRBD1 matches 7 bases. Germline V gives CDR1 SNHLY, CDR2 FYNNEI. This CDR3 has 16 residues. V lost 0 bases to trimming and J lost 2 bases; unmatched junction nucleotides: 5.